The T cell receptor (beta chain) under discussion was sequenced for a study of T cell responses to AZD1222 COVID-19 vaccine (dated by TCRdb to the early 2020s). With respect to the entire study: AZD1222 recipients with second doses at about 4 weeks or about 12 weeks were pooled, because spike-specific TCR depth and breadth did not differ between schedules. A total of 233 trial participants underwent TCR sequencing, of whom some 200 had received two doses of AZD1222 and some 25 had received two doses of the MenACWY control vaccine. Trial participants were enrolled by age into 18-55, 56-69 and 70-plus year subgroups, with roughly 160, 29 and 62 TCR-sequenced participants respectively.

The CDR3 regions of human TCRbeta chains were subjected to immunosequencing. Per the source publication's procedure: Repertoire TCRs were checked for matches against a reference library of SARS-CoV-2-specific TCRs that had been generated using the MIRA antigen-specificity platform. Breadth meant the fraction of unique TCRs that were SARS-CoV-2-associated, whereas depth meant the fraction of total T cells that were SARS-CoV-2-associated. Each spike-specific TCR was assigned to its reactive spike region and to a CD4 or CD8 class using the MIRA data. Log10-transformed breadth and depth values were compared by one-way ANOVA with Sidak's multiple comparisons tests. TCRdb carries this immuneACCESS record with in-frame sequences only. Its versions omit some clonotypes, under half of them owing to an unresolved V gene in the studies checked, with the rest unexplained. That table supplies the V and J calls and clone size; D and trimming were determined from the DNA. This sample comprises approximately 97,000 clones, about four fifths of them detected only once. The top ten clones comprise about 15% of the sample.

About this clone: No cognate antigen has been identified for it. Base qualities were left out, and no much larger clone turns up one base away.

Points the paper makes about the study in general: In the small 56-69-year group, the increase in depth fell short of significance, most likely because of low power. Most participants were white British and females outnumbered males, and the authors suggested that clonal diversity may have been underestimated. After two AZD1222 doses, both the breadth and the depth of spike-specific TCRs were significantly higher than at day 0 and than in MenACWY recipients. The whole spike protein was spanned by vaccine-associated CD4 TCRs, and dominant responses were seen in regions 160-218 and 743-854. Nearly half of unique spike-specific TCRs reportedly recognized epitopes outside regions mutated in the B.1.351 and B.1.1.7 variants. Because no day 14 peak-response samples were available, the repertoires could be characterized only after the peak T cell response. Conclusions about previously exposed vaccinees are limited, since just a handful of AZD1222 recipients were seropositive for SARS-CoV-2 at baseline.

The CDR3 starts with the cysteine, ends with the phenylalanine, and has 13 residues. Just CDR3 DNA is preserved here, 39 bases in frame from base 1. V and J are truncated by 7 bases and 12 bases respectively, leaving an intervening sequence of 16 bases. The germline V gene encodes CDR1 MNHEY and CDR2 SVGAGI. In the paper's terms, the time point label means: baseline before first vaccination. Vaccinee samples came from UK trials COV001 and COV002, including a single-blind randomized controlled phase 2/3 trial of AZD1222 (ChAdOx1 nCoV-19) in healthy adults. Trial participant PBMC samples were collected at day 0 and day 28 after the second dose for TCRbeta chain sequencing.

This clonotype originated in an adult in good health. The receptor chain draws on TRBV6-5 and TRBJ2-6; possibly the D gene is TRBD1, per 6 matching bases. The sequencing used peripheral blood, collected on day 0 of AZD1222 vaccination. The CDR3 reads as follows: CASTSGQSSVLTF. The DNA sequence is given as TGTGCCAGCACTTCCGGACAGTCCAGCGTCCTGACTTTC.